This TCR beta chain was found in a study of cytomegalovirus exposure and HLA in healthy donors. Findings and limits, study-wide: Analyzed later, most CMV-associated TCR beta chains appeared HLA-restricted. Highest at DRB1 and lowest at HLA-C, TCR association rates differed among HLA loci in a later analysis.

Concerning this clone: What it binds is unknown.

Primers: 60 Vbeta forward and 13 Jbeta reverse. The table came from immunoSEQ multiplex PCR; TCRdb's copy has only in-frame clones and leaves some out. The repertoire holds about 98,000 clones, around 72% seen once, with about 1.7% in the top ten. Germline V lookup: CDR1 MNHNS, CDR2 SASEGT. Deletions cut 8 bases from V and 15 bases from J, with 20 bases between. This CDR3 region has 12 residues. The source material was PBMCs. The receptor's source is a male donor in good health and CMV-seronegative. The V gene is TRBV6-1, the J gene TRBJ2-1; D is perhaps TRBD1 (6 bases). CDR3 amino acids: CASLKNLQGPFF. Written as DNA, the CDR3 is TGTGCCAGCCTGAAAAATCTACAGGGTCCGTTCTTC.